This entry concerns a single TCR beta chain. Its target is not known. RNA transcripts gave rise to amplified TCR beta CDR3 regions. The primer set for the first-round RT-PCR of the TCR CDR3 was HTBI. TCRdb redid the calling of the multiplex PCR reads with MiXCR, one entry per CDR3 protein. This table has 370,000 or so distinct CDR3 sequences, roughly 25% appearing once. The CDR3 covers 15 residues. CDR1 and CDR2 (germline): LNHNV, YYDKDF (reference sequence). With 4 bases removed from V and 2 bases from J, the gap between germline ends came to 12 bases. An absence of ophthalmopathy progression within 18 months meant stable Graves' hyperthyroidism. With a duration under 2 months, the hyperthyroidism was newly diagnosed in patients aged 18 to 65. This record belongs to a study of T cells in Graves' hyperthyroidism and ophthalmopathy. General observations from the study: Onset of ophthalmopathy came a median roughly 6.4 months after the model predicted it.

The V call is TRBV15, the J call TRBJ1-5; D is unresolved. The material sequenced was blood. This clonotype was sampled from a man aged 50 or older with Graves' hyperthyroidism. CDR3 sequence reads: CATSKDPGGNQPQHF. Written as DNA, the CDR3 is TGTGCCACCAGCAAAGATCCTGGCGGCAATCAGCCCCAGCATTTT. The entire variable domain, with the rest obtained from reference TRBV15 and TRBJ1-5, is as follows: DAMVIQNPRYQVTQFGKPVTLSCSQTLNHNVMYWYQQKSSQAPKLLFHYYDKDFNNEADTPDNFQSRRPNTSFCFLDIRSPGLGDTAMYLCATSKDPGGNQPQHFGDGTRLSIL.